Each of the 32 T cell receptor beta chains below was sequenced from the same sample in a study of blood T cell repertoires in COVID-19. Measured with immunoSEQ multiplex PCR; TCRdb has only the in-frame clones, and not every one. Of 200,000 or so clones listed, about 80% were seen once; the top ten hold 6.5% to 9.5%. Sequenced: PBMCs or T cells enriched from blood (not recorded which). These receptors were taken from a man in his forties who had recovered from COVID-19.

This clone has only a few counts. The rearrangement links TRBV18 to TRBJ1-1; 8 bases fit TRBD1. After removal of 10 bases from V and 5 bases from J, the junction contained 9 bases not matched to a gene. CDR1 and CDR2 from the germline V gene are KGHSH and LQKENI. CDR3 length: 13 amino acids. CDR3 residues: CATRQGSGTEAFF. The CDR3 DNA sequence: TGTGCCACCCGACAGGGGTCGGGAACTGAAGCTTTCTTT. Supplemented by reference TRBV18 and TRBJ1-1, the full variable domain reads NAGVMQNPRHLVRRRGQEARLRCSPMKGHSHVYWYRQLPEEGLKFMVYLQKENIIDESGMPKERFSAEFPKEGPSILRIQQVVRGDSAAYFCATRQGSGTEAFFGQGTRLTVV.

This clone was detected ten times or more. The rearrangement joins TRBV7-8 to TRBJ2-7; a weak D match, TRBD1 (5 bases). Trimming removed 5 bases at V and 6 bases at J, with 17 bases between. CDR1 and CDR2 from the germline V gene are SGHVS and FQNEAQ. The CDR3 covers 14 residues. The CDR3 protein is CASSPHVSGREQYF. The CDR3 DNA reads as TGTGCCAGCAGCCCCCATGTATCAGGGCGCGAGCAGTACTTC.

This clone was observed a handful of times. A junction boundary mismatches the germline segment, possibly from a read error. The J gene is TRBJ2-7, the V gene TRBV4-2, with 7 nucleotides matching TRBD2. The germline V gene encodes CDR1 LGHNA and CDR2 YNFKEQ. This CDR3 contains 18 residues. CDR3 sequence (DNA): TGTGCCAGCAGCCAAGATTTGTTGAAGCGGGAACTCACCTACGGGCAGTACTTC. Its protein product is CASSQDLLKRELTYGQYF.

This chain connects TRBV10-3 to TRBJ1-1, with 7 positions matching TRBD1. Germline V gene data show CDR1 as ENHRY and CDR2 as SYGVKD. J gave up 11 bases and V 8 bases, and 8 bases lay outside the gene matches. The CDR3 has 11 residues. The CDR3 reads CAIGQAGWAFF. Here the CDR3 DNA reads TGTGCCATCGGACAGGCTGGGTGGGCTTTCTTT.

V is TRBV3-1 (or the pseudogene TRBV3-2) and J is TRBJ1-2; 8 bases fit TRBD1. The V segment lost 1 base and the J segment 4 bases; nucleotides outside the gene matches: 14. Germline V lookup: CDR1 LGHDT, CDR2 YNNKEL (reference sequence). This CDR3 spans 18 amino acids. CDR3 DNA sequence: TGTGCCAGCAGCCAAGTAACAGGGGGATCTGTCGGTGGCTATGGCTACACCTTC. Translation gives CASSQVTGGSVGGYGYTF.

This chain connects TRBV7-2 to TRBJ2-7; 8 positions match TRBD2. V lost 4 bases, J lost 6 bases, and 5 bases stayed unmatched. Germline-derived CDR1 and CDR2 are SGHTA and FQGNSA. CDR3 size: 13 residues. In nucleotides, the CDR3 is TGTGCCAGCAGCTCGGGGGGGGTTCGCGAGCAGTACTTC. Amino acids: CASSSGGVREQYF.

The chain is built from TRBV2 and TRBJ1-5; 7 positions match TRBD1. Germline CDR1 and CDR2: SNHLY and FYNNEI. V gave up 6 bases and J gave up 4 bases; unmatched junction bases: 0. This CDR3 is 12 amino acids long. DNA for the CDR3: TGTGCCAGCAGCAGGGGGAATCAGCCCCAGCATTTT. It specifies CASSRGNQPQHF.

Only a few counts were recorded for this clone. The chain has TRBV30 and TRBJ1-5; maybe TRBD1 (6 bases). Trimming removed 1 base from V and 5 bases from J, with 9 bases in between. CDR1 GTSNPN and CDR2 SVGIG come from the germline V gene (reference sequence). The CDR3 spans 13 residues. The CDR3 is CAWSAKGDQPQHF. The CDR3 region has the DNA TGTGCCTGGAGTGCAAAGGGGGATCAGCCCCAGCATTTT.

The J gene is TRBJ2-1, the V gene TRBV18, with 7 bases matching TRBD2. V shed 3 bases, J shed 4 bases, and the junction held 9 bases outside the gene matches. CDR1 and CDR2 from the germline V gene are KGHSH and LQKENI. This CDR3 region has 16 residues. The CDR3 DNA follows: TGTGCCAGCTCACCGAGAGGCGGGGGTGTTTACAATGAGCAGTTCTTC. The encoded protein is CASSPRGGGVYNEQFF.

This chain's CDR3 is CASSRTSGGVTGELFF. The DNA for the CDR3 is TGTGCCAGTAGTAGGACTAGCGGGGGGGTTACCGGGGAGCTGTTTTTT. The chain is built from TRBV19 and TRBJ2-2, with 15 bases matching TRBD2. This CDR3 is 16 amino acids long. Trimming cost V 4 bases and J 5 bases; bases outside gene matches: 2. CDR1 is LNHDA, CDR2 SQIVND, per germline (reference sequence).

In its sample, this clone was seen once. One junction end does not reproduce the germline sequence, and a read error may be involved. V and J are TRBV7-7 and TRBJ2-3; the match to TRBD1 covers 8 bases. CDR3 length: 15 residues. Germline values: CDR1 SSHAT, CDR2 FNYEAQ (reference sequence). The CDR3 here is CASSLTGASTDTQYF. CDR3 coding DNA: TGTGCTAGCAGCTTGACAGGGGCTAGCACAGATACGCAGTATTTT. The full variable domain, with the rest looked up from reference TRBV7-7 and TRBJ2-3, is GAGVSQSPRYKVTKRGQDVTLRCDPISSHATLYWYQQALGQGPEFLTYFNYEAQPDKSGLPSDRFSAERPEGSISTLTIQRTEQRDSAMYRCASSLTGASTDTQYFGPGTRLTVL.

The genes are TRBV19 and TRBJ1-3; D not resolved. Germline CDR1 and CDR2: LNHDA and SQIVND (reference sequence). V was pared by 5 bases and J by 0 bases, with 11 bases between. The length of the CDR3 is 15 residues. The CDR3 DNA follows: TGTGCCAGTAGTTTAAGTCTCAGCTCTGGAAACACCATATATTTT. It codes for CASSLSLSSGNTIYF.

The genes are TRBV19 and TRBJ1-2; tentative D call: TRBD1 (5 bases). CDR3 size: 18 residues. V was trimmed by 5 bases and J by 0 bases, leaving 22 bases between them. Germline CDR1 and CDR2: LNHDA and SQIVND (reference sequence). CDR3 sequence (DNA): TGTGCCAGTAGTCTCTCCCTACACGACAGAAAAACTAACTATGGCTACACCTTC. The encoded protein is CASSLSLHDRKTNYGYTF.

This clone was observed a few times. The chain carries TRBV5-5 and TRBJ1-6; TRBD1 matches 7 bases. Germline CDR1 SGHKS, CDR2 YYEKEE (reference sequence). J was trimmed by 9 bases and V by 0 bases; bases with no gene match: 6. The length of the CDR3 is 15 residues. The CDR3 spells CASSLVGQGGSPLHF. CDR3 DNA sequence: TGTGCCAGCAGCTTGGTTGGGCAGGGGGGTTCACCCCTCCACTTT.

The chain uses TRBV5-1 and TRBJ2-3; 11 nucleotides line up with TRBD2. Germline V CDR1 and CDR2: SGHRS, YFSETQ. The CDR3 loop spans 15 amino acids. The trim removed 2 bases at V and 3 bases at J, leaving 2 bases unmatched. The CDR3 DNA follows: TGCGCCAGCAGCTTTAGCGGGGGGGTAACAGATACGCAGTATTTT. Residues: CASSFSGGVTDTQYF.

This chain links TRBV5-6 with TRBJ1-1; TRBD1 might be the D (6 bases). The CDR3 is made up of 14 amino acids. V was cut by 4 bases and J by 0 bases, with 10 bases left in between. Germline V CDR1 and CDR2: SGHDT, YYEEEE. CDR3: CASSQTGMNTEAFF. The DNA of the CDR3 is TGTGCCAGCAGCCAGACAGGTATGAACACTGAAGCTTTCTTT.

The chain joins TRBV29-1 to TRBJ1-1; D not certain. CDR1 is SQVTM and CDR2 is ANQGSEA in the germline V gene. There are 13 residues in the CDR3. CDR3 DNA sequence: TGCAGTTTCCGGGATCAAAAGAACACTGAAGCTTTCTTT. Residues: CSFRDQKNTEAFF. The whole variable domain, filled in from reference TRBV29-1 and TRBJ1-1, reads SAVISQKPSRDICQRGTSLTIQCQVDSQVTMMFWYRQQPGQSLTLIATANQGSEATYESGFVIDKFPISRPNLTFSTLTVSNMSPEDSSIYLCSFRDQKNTEAFFGQGTRLTVV.

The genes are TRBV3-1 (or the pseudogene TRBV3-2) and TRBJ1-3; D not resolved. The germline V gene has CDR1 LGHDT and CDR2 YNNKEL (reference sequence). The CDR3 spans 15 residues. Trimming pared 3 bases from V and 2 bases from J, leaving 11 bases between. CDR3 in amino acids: CASSQGRRTGNTIYF. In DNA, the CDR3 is TGTGCCAGCAGCCAGGGGAGGAGGACTGGAAACACCATATATTTT.

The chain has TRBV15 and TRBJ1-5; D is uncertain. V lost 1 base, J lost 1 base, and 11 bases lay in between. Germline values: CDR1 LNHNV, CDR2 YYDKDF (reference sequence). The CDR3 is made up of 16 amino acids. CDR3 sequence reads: CATSRAVRLSNQPQHF. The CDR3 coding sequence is TGTGCCACCAGCAGAGCGGTGAGGCTGAGCAATCAGCCCCAGCATTTT.

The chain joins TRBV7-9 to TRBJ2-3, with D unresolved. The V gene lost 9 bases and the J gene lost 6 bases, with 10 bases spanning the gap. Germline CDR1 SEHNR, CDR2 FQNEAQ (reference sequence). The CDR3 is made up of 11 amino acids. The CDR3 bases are TGTGCCAGTTCAAATAGTGATACGCAGTATTTT. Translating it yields CASSNSDTQYF.

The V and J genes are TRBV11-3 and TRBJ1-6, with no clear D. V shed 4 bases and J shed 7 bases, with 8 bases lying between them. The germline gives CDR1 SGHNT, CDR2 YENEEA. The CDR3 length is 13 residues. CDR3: CASSSGGNSPLHF. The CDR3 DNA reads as TGTGCCAGCAGCTCGGGTGGGAATTCACCCCTCCACTTT.

CDR3 sequence (DNA): TGTGCCAGCAGCCCCAGCGCGGGACAGGGGGCCTATGGCTACACCTTC. Translation: CASSPSAGQGAYGYTF. The V call is TRBV7-2, the J call TRBJ1-2; 12 nucleotides agree with TRBD1. The J segment lost 4 bases and the V segment lost 5 bases, leaving 8 bases of the junction unmatched. The CDR3 has 16 amino acids. Germline V lookup: CDR1 SGHTA, CDR2 FQGNSA.

Here the CDR3 reads CASSPGQGNNYGYTF. CDR3 nucleotides: TGTGCCAGCAGCCCCGGACAGGGAAATAACTATGGCTACACCTTC. This rearrangement joins TRBV11-1 to TRBJ1-2; the match to TRBD1 covers 8 bases. There are 15 residues in the CDR3. The ends lost 5 bases at V and 1 base at J; junction bases unmatched: 6. Germline V CDR1 and CDR2: SGHAT, FQDESV (reference sequence).

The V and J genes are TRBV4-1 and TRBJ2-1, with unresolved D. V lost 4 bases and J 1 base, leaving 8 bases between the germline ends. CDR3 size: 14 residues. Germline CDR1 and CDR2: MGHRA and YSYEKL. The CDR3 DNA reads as TGCGCCAGCAGCCCACCGGGTTCCTACAATGAGCAGTTCTTC. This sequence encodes CASSPPGSYNEQFF.

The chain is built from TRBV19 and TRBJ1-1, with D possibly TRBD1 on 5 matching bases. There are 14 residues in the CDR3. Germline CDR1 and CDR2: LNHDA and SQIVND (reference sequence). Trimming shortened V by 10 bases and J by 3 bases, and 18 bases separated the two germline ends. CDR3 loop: CATRGAERHTEAFF. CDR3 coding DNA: TGTGCCACAAGGGGCGCCGAACGCCACACTGAAGCTTTCTTT. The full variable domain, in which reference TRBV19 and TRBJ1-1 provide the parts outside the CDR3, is DGGITQSPKYLFRKEGQNVTLSCEQNLNHDAMYWYRQDPGQGLRLIYYSQIVNDFQKGDIAEGYSVSREKKESFPLTVTSAQKNPTAFYLCATRGAERHTEAFFGQGTRLTVV.

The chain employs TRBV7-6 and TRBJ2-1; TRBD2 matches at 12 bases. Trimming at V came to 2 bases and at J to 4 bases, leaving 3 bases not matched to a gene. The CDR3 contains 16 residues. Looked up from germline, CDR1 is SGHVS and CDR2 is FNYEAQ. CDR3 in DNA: TGTGCCAGCAGCTTACGGACTAGCGGGGAGTACAATGAGCAGTTCTTC. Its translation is CASSLRTSGEYNEQFF.

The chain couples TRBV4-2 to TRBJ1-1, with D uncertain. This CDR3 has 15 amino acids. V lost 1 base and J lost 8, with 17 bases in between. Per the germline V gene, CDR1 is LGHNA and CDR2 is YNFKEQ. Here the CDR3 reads CASSQVPLQQREAFF. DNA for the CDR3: TGTGCCAGCAGCCAAGTCCCCCTGCAACAGAGAGAAGCTTTCTTT.

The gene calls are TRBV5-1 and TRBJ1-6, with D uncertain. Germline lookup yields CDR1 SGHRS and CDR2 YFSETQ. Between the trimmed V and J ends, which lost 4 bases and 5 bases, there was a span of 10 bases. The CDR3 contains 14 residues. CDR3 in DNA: TGCGCCAGCAGCCGGGAACCCCATAATTCACCCCTCCACTTT. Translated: CASSREPHNSPLHF.

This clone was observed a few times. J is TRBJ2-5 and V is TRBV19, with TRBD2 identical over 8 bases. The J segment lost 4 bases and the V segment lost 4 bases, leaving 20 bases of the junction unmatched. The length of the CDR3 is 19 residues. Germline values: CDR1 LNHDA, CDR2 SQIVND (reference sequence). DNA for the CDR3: TGTGCCAGTAGTAAGGGGACTACTTGGGCGGGGGGCAGGAGAGAGACCCAGTACTTC. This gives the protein CASSKGTTWAGGRRETQYF. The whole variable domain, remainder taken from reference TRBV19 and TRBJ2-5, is DGGITQSPKYLFRKEGQNVTLSCEQNLNHDAMYWYRQDPGQGLRLIYYSQIVNDFQKGDIAEGYSVSREKKESFPLTVTSAQKNPTAFYLCASSKGTTWAGGRRETQYFGPGTRLLVL.

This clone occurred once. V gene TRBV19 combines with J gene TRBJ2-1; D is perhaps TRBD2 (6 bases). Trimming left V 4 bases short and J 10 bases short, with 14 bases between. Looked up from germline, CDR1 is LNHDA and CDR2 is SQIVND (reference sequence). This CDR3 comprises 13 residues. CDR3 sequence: CASSTELGGEQFF. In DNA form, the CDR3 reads TGTGCCAGTAGTACAGAACTGGGGGGAGAGCAGTTCTTC.

The CDR3 reads CASSSSMKRQPQHF. The DNA of the CDR3 is TGTGCCAGCAGTTCCAGCATGAAGCGCCAGCCCCAGCATTTT. V is TRBV6-2 or TRBV6-3 and J is TRBJ1-5; D unclear. V was pared by 4 bases and J by 7 bases, with 14 bases between. This CDR3 spans 14 amino acids. CDR1 and CDR2 (germline): MNHEY, SVGEGT.

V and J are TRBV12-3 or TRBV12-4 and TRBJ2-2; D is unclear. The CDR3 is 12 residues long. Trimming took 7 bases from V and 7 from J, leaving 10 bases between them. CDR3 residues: CASTLADGELFF. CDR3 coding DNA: TGTGCCAGCACGCTGGCGGACGGGGAGCTGTTTTTT.